What follows describes a single T cell receptor beta chain. Generated by immunoSEQ multiplex PCR, the TCRdb table keeps only in-frame clones and is missing some. This table holds approximately 70,000 clones, approximately 78% found once. The data were taken from a study of blood T cell repertoires in COVID-19. About the study: Samples taken during acute and convalescent COVID-19 were collected in the United States, Italy and Spain. Nucleic acid was either cDNA or gDNA, and it came from T cells, B-cell-depleted T cells, or PBMCs.

CDR3 length: 14 amino acids. The chain employs TRBV21-1 and TRBJ1-4; the DNA was not compared with TRBD1, the D call given in the table. TRBV21-1 counts as a pseudogene. Sequencing was performed on peripheral blood. The receptor was isolated from a woman older than 75 with acute or convalescent COVID-19. CDR3: CASSKSGENEKLFF. Written as DNA, the CDR3 is TGTGCCAGCAGCAAATCAGGGGAGAATGAAAAACTGTTTTTT.